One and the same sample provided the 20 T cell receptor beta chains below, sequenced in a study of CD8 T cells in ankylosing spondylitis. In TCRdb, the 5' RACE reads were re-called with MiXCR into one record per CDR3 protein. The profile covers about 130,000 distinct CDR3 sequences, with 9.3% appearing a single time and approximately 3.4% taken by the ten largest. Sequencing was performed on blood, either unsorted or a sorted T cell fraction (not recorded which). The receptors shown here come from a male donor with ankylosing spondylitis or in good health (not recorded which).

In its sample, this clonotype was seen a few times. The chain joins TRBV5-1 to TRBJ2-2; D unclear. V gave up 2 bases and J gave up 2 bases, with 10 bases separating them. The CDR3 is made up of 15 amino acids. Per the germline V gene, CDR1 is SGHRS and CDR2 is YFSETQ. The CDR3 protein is CASSFGRGNTGELFF. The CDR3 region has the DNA TGCGCCAGCAGCTTCGGACGAGGAAACACCGGGGAGCTGTTTTTT. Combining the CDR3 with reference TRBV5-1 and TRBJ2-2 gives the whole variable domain KAGVTQTPRYLIKTRGQQVTLSCSPISGHRSVSWYQQTPGQGLQFLFEYFSETQRNKGNFPGRFSGRQFSNSRSEMNVSTLELGDSALYLCASSFGRGNTGELFFGEGSRLTVL.

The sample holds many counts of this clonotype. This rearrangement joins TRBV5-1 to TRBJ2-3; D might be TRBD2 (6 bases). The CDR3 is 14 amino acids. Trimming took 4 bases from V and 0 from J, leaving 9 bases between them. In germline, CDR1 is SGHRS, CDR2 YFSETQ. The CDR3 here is CASSGGLSTDTQYF. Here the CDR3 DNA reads TGCGCCAGCAGCGGGGGACTCAGCACAGATACGCAGTATTTT.

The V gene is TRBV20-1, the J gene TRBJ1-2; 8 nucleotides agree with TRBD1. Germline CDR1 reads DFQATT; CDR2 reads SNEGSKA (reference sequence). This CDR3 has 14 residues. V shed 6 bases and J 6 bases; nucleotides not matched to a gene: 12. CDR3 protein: CSAANKQGGNGYTF. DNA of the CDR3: TGCAGTGCCGCAAATAAACAGGGGGGAAATGGCTACACCTTC.

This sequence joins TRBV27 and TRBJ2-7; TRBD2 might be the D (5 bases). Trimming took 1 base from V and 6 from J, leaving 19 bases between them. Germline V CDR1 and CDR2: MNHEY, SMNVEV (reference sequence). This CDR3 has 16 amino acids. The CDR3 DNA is TGTGCCAGCAGTTTATTCCCAATCCCGGCCGGAGGCGAGCAGTACTTC. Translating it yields CASSLFPIPAGGEQYF.

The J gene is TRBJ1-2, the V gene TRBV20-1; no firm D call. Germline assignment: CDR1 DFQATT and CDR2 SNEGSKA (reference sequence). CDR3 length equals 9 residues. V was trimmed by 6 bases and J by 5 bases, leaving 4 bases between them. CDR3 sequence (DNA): TGCAGTGCCAAGTATGGCTACACCTTC. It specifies CSAKYGYTF.

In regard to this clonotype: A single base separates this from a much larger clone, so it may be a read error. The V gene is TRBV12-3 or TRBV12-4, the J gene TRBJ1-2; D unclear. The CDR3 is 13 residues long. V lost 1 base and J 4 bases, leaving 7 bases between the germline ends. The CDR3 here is CASSLENGYGYTF. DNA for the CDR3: TGTGCCAGCAGTTTAGAGAACGGCTATGGCTACACCTTC.

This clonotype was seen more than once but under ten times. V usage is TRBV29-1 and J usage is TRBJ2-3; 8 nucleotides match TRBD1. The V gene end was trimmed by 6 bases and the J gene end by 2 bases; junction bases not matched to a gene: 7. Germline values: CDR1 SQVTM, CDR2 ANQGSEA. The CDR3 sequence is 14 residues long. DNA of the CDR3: TGCAGCGTGCGGACAGGGCTTAACACAGATACGCAGTATTTT. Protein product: CSVRTGLNTDTQYF.

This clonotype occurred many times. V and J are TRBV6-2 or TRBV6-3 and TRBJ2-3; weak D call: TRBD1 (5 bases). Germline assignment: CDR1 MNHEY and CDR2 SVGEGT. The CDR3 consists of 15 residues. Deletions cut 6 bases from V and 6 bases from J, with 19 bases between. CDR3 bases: TGTGCCAGCAGCCGAAGGCCCACAGGATCCGATACGCAGTATTTT. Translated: CASSRRPTGSDTQYF.

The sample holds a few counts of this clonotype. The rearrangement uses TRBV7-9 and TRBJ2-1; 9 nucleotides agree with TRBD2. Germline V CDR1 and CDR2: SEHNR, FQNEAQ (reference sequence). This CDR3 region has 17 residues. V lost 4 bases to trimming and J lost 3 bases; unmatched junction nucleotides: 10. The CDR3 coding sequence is TGTGCCAGCAGCTGGACAATAGCGGGAGTAAGCTACAATGAGCAGTTCTTC. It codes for CASSWTIAGVSYNEQFF.

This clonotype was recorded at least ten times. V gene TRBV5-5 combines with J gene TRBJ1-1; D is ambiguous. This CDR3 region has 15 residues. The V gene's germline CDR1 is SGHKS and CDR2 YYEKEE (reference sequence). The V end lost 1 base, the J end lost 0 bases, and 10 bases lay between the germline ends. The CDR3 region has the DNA TGTGCCAGCAGCTTGTTACGGGTCGTGAACACTGAAGCTTTCTTT. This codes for CASSLLRVVNTEAFF.

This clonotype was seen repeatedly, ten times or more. The CDR3 is CASSAGLAGVGNTGELFF. In DNA, the CDR3 is TGCGCCAGCAGCGCAGGTCTAGCGGGAGTAGGGAACACCGGGGAGCTGTTTTTT. The chain recombines TRBV5-1 with TRBJ2-2; 10 positions agree with TRBD2. The junction had 10 bases not matched to a gene; V was cut back by 4 bases and J by 1 base. The CDR3 length is 18 residues. From germline, CDR1 is SGHRS and CDR2 YFSETQ.

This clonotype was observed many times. The CDR3 DNA follows: TGTGCCAGCAGCCCTGTAGTGGTAGCGGGAGTCGCGGATACGCAGTATTTT. This gives the protein CASSPVVVAGVADTQYF. The chain carries TRBV6-1 and TRBJ2-3, with TRBD2 matching 9 bases. Trimming took 6 bases from V and 6 from J; bases not matched to a gene: 16. Germline V gene sequence: CDR1 MNHNS, CDR2 SASEGT. The CDR3 is 17 residues long.

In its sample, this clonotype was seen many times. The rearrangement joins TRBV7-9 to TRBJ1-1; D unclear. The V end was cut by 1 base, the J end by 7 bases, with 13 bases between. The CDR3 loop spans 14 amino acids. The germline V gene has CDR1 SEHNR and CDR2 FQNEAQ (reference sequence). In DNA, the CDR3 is TGTGCCAGCAGCTTAGTTTGGGCAAGAGATGAAGCTTTCTTT. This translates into CASSLVWARDEAFF.

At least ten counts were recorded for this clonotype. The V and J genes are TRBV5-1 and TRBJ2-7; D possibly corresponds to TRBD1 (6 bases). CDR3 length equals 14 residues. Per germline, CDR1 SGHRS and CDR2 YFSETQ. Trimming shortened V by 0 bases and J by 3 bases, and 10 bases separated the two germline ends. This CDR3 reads CASSLVDSVYEQYF. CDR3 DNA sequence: TGCGCCAGCAGCTTGGTGGACAGTGTCTACGAGCAGTACTTC.

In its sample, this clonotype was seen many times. The CDR3 DNA sequence: TGTGCCACCAGTGATCCGGGACTAGCGGCAGTGGGTGAGCAGTTCTTC. Residues: CATSDPGLAAVGEQFF. V gene TRBV24-1 combines with J gene TRBJ2-1, with 11 bases fitting TRBD2. The J segment lost 9 bases and the V segment lost 3 bases, leaving 9 bases of the junction unmatched. The CDR3 sequence is 16 residues long. CDR1 KGHDR and CDR2 SFDVKD come from the germline V gene.

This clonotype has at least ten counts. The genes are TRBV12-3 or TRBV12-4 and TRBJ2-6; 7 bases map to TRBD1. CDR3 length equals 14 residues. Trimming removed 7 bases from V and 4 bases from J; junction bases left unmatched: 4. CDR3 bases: TGTGCCAGCACCAGGGGGTCCGGGGCCAACGTCCTGACTTTC. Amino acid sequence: CASTRGSGANVLTF.

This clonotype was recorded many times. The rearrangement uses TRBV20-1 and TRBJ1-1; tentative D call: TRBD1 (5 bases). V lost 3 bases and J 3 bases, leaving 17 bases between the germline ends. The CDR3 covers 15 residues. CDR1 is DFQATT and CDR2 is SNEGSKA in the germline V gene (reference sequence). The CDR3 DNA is TGCAGTGCTAGGAATAGGGAGGGGATATACACTGAAGCTTTCTTT. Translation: CSARNREGIYTEAFF.

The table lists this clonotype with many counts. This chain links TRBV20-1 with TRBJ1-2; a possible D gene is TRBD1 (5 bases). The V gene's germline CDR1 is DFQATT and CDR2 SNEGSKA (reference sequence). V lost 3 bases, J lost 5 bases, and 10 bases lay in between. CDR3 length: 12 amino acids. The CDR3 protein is CSARGVRYGYTF. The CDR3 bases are TGCAGTGCTAGGGGGGTCCGGTATGGCTACACCTTC.

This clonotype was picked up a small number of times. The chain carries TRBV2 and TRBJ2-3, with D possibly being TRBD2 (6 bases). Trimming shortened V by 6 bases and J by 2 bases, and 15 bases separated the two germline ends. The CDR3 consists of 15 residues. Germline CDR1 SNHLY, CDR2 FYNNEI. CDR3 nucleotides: TGTGCCAGCAGCCAACTAGCAACTAACACAGATACGCAGTATTTT. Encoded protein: CASSQLATNTDTQYF.

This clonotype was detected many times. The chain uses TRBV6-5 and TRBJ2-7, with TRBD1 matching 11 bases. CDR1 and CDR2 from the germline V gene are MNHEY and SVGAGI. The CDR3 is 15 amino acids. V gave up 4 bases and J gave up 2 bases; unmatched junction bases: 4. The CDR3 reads CASSSMGQGAYEQYF. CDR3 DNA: TGTGCCAGCAGTTCCATGGGACAGGGGGCCTACGAGCAGTACTTC.